Shown below are 10 T cell receptor beta chains from a single sample sequenced in a study of T cells after posttransplantation cyclophosphamide. TCRdb keeps only in-frame clones here, not all; method: immunoSEQ multiplex PCR. The data contain about 19,000 clones, around 70% of them singletons. Cyclophosphamide on days +3 and +4 followed busulfan-fludarabine conditioning and a marrow graft. Sequenced material: PBMCs, taken after an allogeneic stem cell transplant with post-transplant cyclophosphamide. The receptors here all came from a male patient younger than 45 who received an allogeneic stem cell transplant from a related donor, was CMV-positive, and had acute GVHD only. Some T cells may be supplied by the graft donor.

This clone was seen just once. The rearrangement uses TRBV7-2 and TRBJ1-2, with 7 positions matching TRBD1. CDR3 length equals 13 residues. Germline assignment: CDR1 SGHTA and CDR2 FQGNSA. The V segment lost 3 bases and the J segment 7 bases; nucleotides outside the gene matches: 5. The CDR3 protein is CASSFTGVSGYTF. The CDR3 DNA is TGTGCCAGCAGCTTTACAGGGGTCTCTGGCTACACCTTC.

This chain uses TRBV4-2 with TRBJ1-2; D is possibly TRBD1 (5 bases). CDR1 and CDR2 (germline): LGHNA, YNFKEQ. The V end lost 2 bases, the J end lost 1 base, and 11 bases lay between the germline ends. CDR3 length: 15 residues. CDR3 DNA sequence: TGTGCCAGCAGCCAACCGGACATGGTTAACTATGGCTACACCTTC. Its protein product is CASSQPDMVNYGYTF.

This rearrangement joins TRBV4-2 to TRBJ1-3; weak D call: TRBD1 (6 bases). Germline V gene data show CDR1 as LGHNA and CDR2 as YNFKEQ. The germline V and J ends were trimmed by 6 bases and 6 bases, with 12 bases remaining between them. CDR3 length equals 13 residues. CDR3 residues: CASSDRMENTIYF. CDR3 sequence (DNA): TGTGCCAGCAGTGACAGGATGGAAAACACCATATATTTT.

With regard to this clone: One base away lies a much larger clone, so this may be a sequencing read error. This sample includes further DNA sequences coding for the same CDR3. This chain connects TRBV5-5 to TRBJ1-1; maybe TRBD1 (5 bases). Germline lookup yields CDR1 SGHKS and CDR2 YYEKEE (reference sequence). Trimming took off 3 bases at V and 5 bases at J, with 8 bases between the two ends. The CDR3 runs to 12 residues. The CDR3 DNA reads TGTGCCAGCAGCTCCCAGGGTACTGAAGCTTTCTTT. This gives the protein CASSSQGTEAFF.

The chain has TRBV9 and TRBJ1-1, with D perhaps matching TRBD1 (6 bases). This CDR3 is 15 amino acids long. Germline V gene data show CDR1 as SGDLS and CDR2 as YYNGEE. The V end lost 3 bases, the J end lost 4 bases, and 16 bases lay between the germline ends. This CDR3 is CASSGTQGQGTEAFF. The CDR3 DNA is TGTGCCAGCAGCGGAACACAGGGACAAGGCACTGAAGCTTTCTTT.

V usage is TRBV4-3 and J usage is TRBJ2-7; TRBD1 matches 10 bases. Trimming cost V 1 base and J 4 bases; bases outside gene matches: 7. CDR1 is LGHNA, CDR2 YSLEER, per germline. This CDR3 is built from 16 residues. For the CDR3, the DNA is TGCGCCAGCAGCCAAGCTCTGACAGGGGGCGGGTACGAGCAGTACTTC. Translating it yields CASSQALTGGGYEQYF.

The chain recombines TRBV19 with TRBJ1-1, with 8 bases fitting TRBD1. Germline trimming cut 2 bases from V and 2 bases from J; bases unmatched to any gene: 4. The CDR3 totals 15 residues. Germline-derived CDR1 and CDR2 are LNHDA and SQIVND (reference sequence). CDR3 sequence reads: CASSIHTGGNTEAFF. The DNA of the CDR3 is TGTGCCAGTAGTATACACACAGGGGGTAACACTGAAGCTTTCTTT.

The chain employs TRBV19 and TRBJ1-1, with 7 bases fitting TRBD1. Looked up from germline, CDR1 is LNHDA and CDR2 is SQIVND (reference sequence). The CDR3 extends over 17 amino acids. J was trimmed by 6 bases and V by 7 bases; bases with no gene match: 20. DNA for the CDR3: TGTGCCAGTACCTCACCCACGGGAGGGGGCGGATACTCTGAAGCTTTCTTT. Its protein product is CASTSPTGGGGYSEAFF.

V is TRBV2 and J is TRBJ2-3; 14 bases map to TRBD2. V was pared by 8 bases and J by 2 bases, with 9 bases of the junction left unmatched. The germline CDR1 and CDR2 sequences are SNHLY and FYNNEI. The CDR3 has 17 residues. CDR3 sequence: CASPSGTSGGPTDTQYF. CDR3 DNA sequence: TGTGCCAGCCCGTCCGGGACTAGCGGGGGCCCCACAGATACGCAGTATTTT. The whole variable domain, remainder taken from reference TRBV2 and TRBJ2-3, is EPEVTQTPSHQVTQMGQEVILRCVPISNHLYFYWYRQILGQKVEFLVSFYNNEISEKSEIFDDQFSVERPDGSNFTLKIRSTKLEDSAMYFCASPSGTSGGPTDTQYFGPGTRLTVL.

This sequence joins TRBV29-1 and TRBJ1-3; 7 positions agree with TRBD1. The trim removed 6 bases at V and 2 bases at J, leaving 1 base unmatched. Germline V gene lookup returns CDR1 SQVTM and CDR2 ANQGSEA. The CDR3 totals 12 residues. The CDR3, as DNA: TGCAGCGTGACAGGGACTGGAAACACCATATATTTT. As protein: CSVTGTGNTIYF.